The clone carrying this TCR beta chain occurred once. Primers: 60 Vbeta forward and 13 Jbeta reverse. The data were produced by immunoSEQ multiplex PCR, yet TCRdb's version contains in-frame clones alone and is incomplete. The sample carries about 210,000 clones, around 83% recorded once. V dropped 6 bases and J dropped 5; count of bases not matched to a gene: 12. This CDR3 is 15 amino acids long. Germline loops: CDR1 SQVTM, CDR2 ANQGSEA. The data originate from a study of cytomegalovirus exposure and HLA in healthy donors. The rearrangement uses TRBV29-1 and TRBJ2-1, with 8 bases lining up with TRBD1. Source material: PBMCs. The source of this sequence is a man aged 40-50 years in good health and CMV-seropositive. CDR3 sequence (DNA): TGCAGCGTCCTAAAATGGACAGGGCCGAACAATGAGCAGTTCTTC. It is translated as CSVLKWTGPNNEQFF.